The source of this TCR beta chain is a study of T cells in Graves' hyperthyroidism and ophthalmopathy. This clonotype was recorded at least ten times. TCR beta CDR3 region amplification was performed from RNA transcripts. In the first-round RT-PCR of the TCR CDR3, the HTBI primer set was used. A single record per CDR3 protein comes from TCRdb applying MiXCR to the multiplex PCR reads. The sample lists approximately 600,000 distinct CDR3 sequences; about 14% were seen once. V was shortened by 2 bases and J by 1 base, with 2 bases between the two germline ends. The CDR3 sequence is 12 residues long. PBMCs were sourced from more than 9 ml fresh peripheral blood.

The V call is TRBV12-3 or TRBV12-4, the J call TRBJ1-1; D gene unclear. The TCR originated in a woman between 35 and 50 years old with Graves' ophthalmopathy. Source material: blood. The CDR3 bases are TGTGCCAGCAGTTTACAGAACACTGAAGCTTTCTTT. Its translation: CASSLQNTEAFF.